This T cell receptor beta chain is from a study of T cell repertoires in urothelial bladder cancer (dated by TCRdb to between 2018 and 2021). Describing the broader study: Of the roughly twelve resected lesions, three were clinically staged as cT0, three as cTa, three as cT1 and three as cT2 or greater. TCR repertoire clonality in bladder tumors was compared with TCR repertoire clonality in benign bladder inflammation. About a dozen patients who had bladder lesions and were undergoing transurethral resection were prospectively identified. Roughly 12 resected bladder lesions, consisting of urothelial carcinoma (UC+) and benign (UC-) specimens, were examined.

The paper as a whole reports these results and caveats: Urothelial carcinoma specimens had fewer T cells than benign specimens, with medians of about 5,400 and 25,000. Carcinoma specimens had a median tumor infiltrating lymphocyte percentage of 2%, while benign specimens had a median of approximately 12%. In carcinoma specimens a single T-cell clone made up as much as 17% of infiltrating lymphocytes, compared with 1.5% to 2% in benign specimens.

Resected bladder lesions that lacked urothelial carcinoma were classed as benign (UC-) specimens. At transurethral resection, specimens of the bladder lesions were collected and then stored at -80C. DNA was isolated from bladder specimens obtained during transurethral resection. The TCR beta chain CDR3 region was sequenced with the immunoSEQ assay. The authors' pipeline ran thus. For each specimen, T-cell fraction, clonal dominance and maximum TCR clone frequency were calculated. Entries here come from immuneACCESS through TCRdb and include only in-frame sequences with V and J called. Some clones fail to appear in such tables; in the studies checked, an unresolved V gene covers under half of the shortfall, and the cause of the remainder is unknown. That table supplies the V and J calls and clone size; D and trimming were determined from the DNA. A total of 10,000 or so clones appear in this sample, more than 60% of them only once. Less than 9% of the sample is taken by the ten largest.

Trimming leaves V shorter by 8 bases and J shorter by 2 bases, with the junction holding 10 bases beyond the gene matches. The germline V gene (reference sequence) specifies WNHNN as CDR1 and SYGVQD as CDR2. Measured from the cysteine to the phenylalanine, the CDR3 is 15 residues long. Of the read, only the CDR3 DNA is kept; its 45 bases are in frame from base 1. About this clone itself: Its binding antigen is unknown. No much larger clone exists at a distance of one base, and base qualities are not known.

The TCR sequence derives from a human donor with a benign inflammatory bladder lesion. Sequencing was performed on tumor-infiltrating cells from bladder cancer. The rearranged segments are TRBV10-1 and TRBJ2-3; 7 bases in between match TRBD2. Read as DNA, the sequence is TGCGCCAGCCCTATAACTAGCGCGTCCACAGATACGCAGTATTTT. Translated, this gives CASPITSASTDTQYF.